The 30 T cell receptor beta chains listed next were all sequenced from one sample in a study of blood T cell repertoires in COVID-19. Sequencing was performed with immunoSEQ multiplex PCR; in TCRdb, only in-frame clones are kept and a portion is missing. The sample lists under 45,000 clones; approximately 89% were seen once. Sequences were obtained from peripheral blood. The receptors stem from a middle-aged woman with acute or convalescent COVID-19.

The chain uses TRBV11-3 and TRBJ2-5; 10 bases line up with TRBD2. Germline V gene lookup returns CDR1 SGHNT and CDR2 YENEEA. The CDR3 consists of 17 residues. V trimming: 5 bases; J trimming: 4 bases; junction bases outside the gene matches: 13. CDR3 nucleotides: TGTGCCAGCAGCGAGCGGGGGGGCCCGTTTTCGCTAGAGACCCAGTACTTC. It encodes CASSERGGPFSLETQYF.

V gene TRBV3-1 (or the pseudogene TRBV3-2) combines with J gene TRBJ2-4; weak D call: TRBD1 (5 bases). This CDR3 has 15 amino acids. The V end was cut by 4 bases, the J end by 12 bases, with 22 bases between. CDR1 and CDR2 from the germline V gene are LGHDT and YNNKEL (reference sequence). CDR3 nucleotide sequence: TGTGCCAGCAGCCCGCGAAACGTTGACAGCCGCGGTCAGTACTTC. Its protein product is CASSPRNVDSRGQYF.

J is TRBJ2-7 and V is TRBV5-5; 8 bases are a match to TRBD2. V shed 9 bases, J shed 1 base, and the junction held 15 bases outside the gene matches. Germline V lookup: CDR1 SGHKS, CDR2 YYEKEE (reference sequence). This CDR3 contains 16 residues. The chain's CDR3 is CATTRGAISGSYEQYF. CDR3 coding DNA: TGTGCCACTACGCGGGGGGCCATTTCAGGTTCCTACGAGCAGTACTTC.

This chain uses TRBV5-1 with TRBJ1-4; tentative D call: TRBD1 (5 bases). The CDR3 runs 15 residues. Trimming left V 0 bases short and J 7 bases short, with 13 bases between. The germline V gene encodes CDR1 SGHRS and CDR2 YFSETQ. CDR3 sequence: CASSLEAYGGEKLFF. CDR3 nucleotide sequence: TGCGCCAGCAGCTTGGAAGCATACGGGGGTGAAAAACTGTTTTTT.

The chain recombines TRBV12-2 with TRBJ1-2; the D call TRBD1 from the table was never checked on the DNA. TRBV12-2 is assigned pseudogene status. The CDR3 is 19 amino acids. The CDR3 reads CASRLGIRDRVILNHGYTF. As DNA, the CDR3 is TGTGCAAGTCGCTTAGGTATACGGGACAGGGTTATACTTAACCATGGCTACACCTTC.

The chain carries TRBV7-2 and TRBJ1-2; 10 nucleotides line up with TRBD1. Losses at the gene ends were 0 bases for V and 8 bases for J; bases not matched to a gene: 9. The CDR3 has 16 residues. Germline loops: CDR1 SGHTA, CDR2 FQGNSA. The CDR3 reads CASSLAGQGREVGYTF. In DNA, the CDR3 is TGTGCCAGCAGCTTAGCGGGACAGGGGCGCGAAGTAGGCTACACCTTC.

The chain recombines TRBV2 with TRBJ2-3; 9 nucleotides agree with TRBD1. The CDR3 totals 13 residues. Germline V gene data show CDR1 as SNHLY and CDR2 as FYNNEI. Losses at the gene ends were 7 bases for V and 6 bases for J; bases not matched to a gene: 5. CDR3 amino acids: CASMWTGVDTQYF. Here the CDR3 DNA reads TGTGCCAGCATGTGGACAGGGGTCGATACGCAGTATTTT.

This CDR3 is CSASQAYSNQPQHF. CDR3 in DNA: TGCAGTGCTAGTCAGGCTTATAGCAATCAGCCCCAGCATTTT. This chain uses TRBV20-1 with TRBJ1-5; D not certain. The V and J ends lost 3 bases and 0 bases respectively, with 9 bases between them. There are 14 residues in the CDR3. Germline CDR1 reads DFQATT; CDR2 reads SNEGSKA (reference sequence).

The chain carries TRBV10-3 and TRBJ2-2; the match to TRBD2 covers 16 bases. V was pared by 6 bases and J by 6 bases, with 1 base of the junction left unmatched. Germline CDR1 reads ENHRY; CDR2 reads SYGVKD. The CDR3 extends over 15 amino acids. CDR3 sequence reads: CAIRGTSGRAGELFF. The CDR3 DNA is TGTGCCATCAGGGGGACTAGCGGGAGGGCCGGGGAGCTGTTTTTT.

This chain uses TRBV9 with TRBJ1-4; 7 bases are shared with TRBD1. The V gene end was trimmed by 0 bases and the J gene end by 8 bases; junction bases not matched to a gene: 7. Per the germline V gene, CDR1 is SGDLS and CDR2 is YYNGEE. CDR3 length: 15 residues. CDR3 bases: TGTGCCAGCAGCGTAGAAGGGGACAGTGGGGAAAAACTGTTTTTT. As protein: CASSVEGDSGEKLFF.

V is TRBV7-2 and J is TRBJ2-1; 8 positions agree with TRBD2. The germline V gene has CDR1 SGHTA and CDR2 FQGNSA. The trim removed 5 bases at V and 3 bases at J, leaving 9 bases unmatched. The CDR3 spans 16 residues. CDR3 in amino acids: CASSPRGGERYNEQFF. The CDR3 DNA follows: TGTGCCAGCAGCCCCCGGGGGGGAGAACGCTACAATGAGCAGTTCTTC.

Turning to this clone: The junction departs from the called germline gene at one end, perhaps through a read error. This chain's CDR3 is CASSVAGGSTDTQYF. DNA for the CDR3: TGTGCCAGCAGCGTAGCGGGGGGGAGCACAGATACGCAGTATTTT. The chain combines TRBV7-2 with TRBJ2-3, with 11 bases identical to TRBD2. The length of the CDR3 is 15 residues. Germline loops: CDR1 SGHTA, CDR2 FQGNSA.

This clone was counted a single time. This chain connects TRBV27 to TRBJ2-1; 15 bases map to TRBD2. The CDR3 length is 15 residues. Germline trimming cut 5 bases from V and 7 bases from J; bases unmatched to any gene: 3. Per the germline V gene, CDR1 is MNHEY and CDR2 is SMNVEV (reference sequence). The CDR3 region has the DNA TGTGCCAGCAGTCCCGGGACTAGCGGGAGGAATGAGCAGTTCTTC. Translated, it gives CASSPGTSGRNEQFF.

The chain uses TRBV5-3 and TRBJ1-5; TRBD1 matches 7 bases. TRBV5-3 is an open reading frame whose function is uncertain. The CDR3 is 18 amino acids. Losses at the gene ends were 4 bases for V and 0 bases for J; bases not matched to a gene: 13. CDR3 nucleotides: TGTGCCAGAAGCCCGGACAGGAGCCCTCTTTATAGCAATCAGCCCCAGCATTTT. Protein: CARSPDRSPLYSNQPQHF.

This rearrangement joins TRBV3-1 (or the pseudogene TRBV3-2) to TRBJ2-1; 9 positions agree with TRBD2. Trimming at V came to 1 base and at J to 14 bases, leaving 15 bases not matched to a gene. Germline CDR1 and CDR2: LGHDT and YNNKEL (reference sequence). The CDR3 length is 16 residues. Written as DNA, the CDR3 is TGTGCCAGCAGCCAAGGGACGAGGCTAGCGGGGTTCGAGGAGTTCTTC. Amino acid sequence: CASSQGTRLAGFEEFF.

This sequence joins TRBV27 and TRBJ1-2; D may be TRBD1 (5 bases). Germline CDR1 MNHEY, CDR2 SMNVEV (reference sequence). This CDR3 spans 16 amino acids. Deletions cut 0 bases from V and 7 bases from J, with 18 bases between. CDR3: CASSLSPLGGIRGYTF. DNA of the CDR3: TGTGCCAGCAGTTTATCGCCCCTTGGGGGGATCCGTGGCTACACCTTC.

V and J are TRBV7-9 and TRBJ1-5, with a possible D match to TRBD1 (6 bases). Germline V gene lookup returns CDR1 SEHNR and CDR2 FQNEAQ (reference sequence). V was shortened by 5 bases and J by 6 bases, with 11 bases between the two germline ends. This CDR3 contains 13 residues. The CDR3 loop is CASSAGASQPQHF. The CDR3 region has the DNA TGTGCCAGCAGCGCAGGGGCCAGTCAGCCCCAGCATTTT.

V gene TRBV28 combines with J gene TRBJ2-3; 7 bases are a match to TRBD1. The V and J ends lost 2 bases and 4 bases, in that order; junction bases with no gene match: 9. Germline CDR1 is MDHEN and CDR2 is SYDVKM. The CDR3 is made up of 16 amino acids. CDR3 sequence reads: CASSLTSSTGPDTQYF. The CDR3 nucleotides are TGTGCCAGCAGTTTAACCTCTTCGACAGGGCCAGATACGCAGTATTTT.

J is TRBJ1-3 and V is TRBV7-2, with TRBD1 matching over 8 bases. The V segment lost 5 bases and the J segment 7 bases; nucleotides outside the gene matches: 10. Germline CDR1 SGHTA, CDR2 FQGNSA. The CDR3 loop spans 15 amino acids. CDR3 nucleotide sequence: TGTGCCAGCAGCCTCATGAGGCAGGGGGCTAACACCATATATTTT. It yields the protein CASSLMRQGANTIYF.

The CDR3 protein is CASSLDRAAFSPLHF. CDR3 sequence (DNA): TGTGCCAGCAGTTTGGACAGGGCAGCTTTTTCACCCCTCCACTTT. This sequence joins TRBV28 and TRBJ1-6; 8 bases map to TRBD1. V trimming: 3 bases; J trimming: 9 bases; junction bases outside the gene matches: 7. This CDR3 is 15 amino acids long. Germline V lookup: CDR1 MDHEN, CDR2 SYDVKM. The full variable domain, rest sourced from reference TRBV28 and TRBJ1-6, is DVKVTQSSRYLVKRTGEKVFLECVQDMDHENMFWYRQDPGLGLRLIYFSYDVKMKEKGDIPEGYSVSREKKERFSLILESASTNQTSMYLCASSLDRAAFSPLHFGNGTRLTVT.

The chain is built from TRBV3-1 (or the pseudogene TRBV3-2) and TRBJ1-1, with TRBD1 matching over 7 bases. The CDR3 consists of 15 residues. V lost 1 base, J lost 5 bases, and 7 bases stayed unmatched. Germline values: CDR1 LGHDT, CDR2 YNNKEL (reference sequence). The CDR3 sequence: CASSQGTGEWTEAFF. CDR3 DNA sequence: TGTGCCAGCAGCCAAGGCACAGGGGAGTGGACTGAAGCTTTCTTT.

This clone was counted a single time. The chain couples TRBV27 to TRBJ1-5; 9 bases line up with TRBD1. The CDR3 is 15 residues long. Trimming cost V 5 bases and J 5 bases; bases outside gene matches: 7. The V gene's germline CDR1 is MNHEY and CDR2 SMNVEV (reference sequence). CDR3 sequence (DNA): TGTGCCAGCAGTCTCTCCGGGACAGGGCATCAGCCCCAGCATTTT. It specifies CASSLSGTGHQPQHF.

V gene TRBV2 combines with J gene TRBJ2-3, with TRBD2 identical over 7 bases. CDR3 size: 18 residues. Germline V gives CDR1 SNHLY, CDR2 FYNNEI. Trimming removed 6 bases from V and 5 bases from J; junction bases left unmatched: 20. The CDR3 reads CASRASALSGVSGDTQYF. As DNA, the CDR3 is TGTGCCAGCAGGGCTAGCGCCCTAAGCGGGGTCTCGGGAGATACGCAGTATTTT.

The V gene is TRBV7-9, the J gene TRBJ2-1; TRBD2 matches at 11 bases. Unmatched junction bases numbered 4, after V lost 8 bases and J lost 4 bases. This CDR3 comprises 14 residues. The germline gives CDR1 SEHNR, CDR2 FQNEAQ (reference sequence). The CDR3 nucleotides read TGTGCCAGCTACGGGACTAGCGGTTACAATGAGCAGTTCTTC. Translation: CASYGTSGYNEQFF.

The CDR3 reads CASSSGGAAYTQYF. The CDR3, as DNA: TGTGCCAGCAGCTCTGGGGGGGCCGCCTATACGCAGTATTTT. This chain links TRBV5-8 with TRBJ2-3, with D maybe TRBD2 (7 bases). The germline CDR1 and CDR2 sequences are SGHTS and YDEGEE. Trimming stripped 3 bases from V and 7 bases from J, with 15 bases between. The length of the CDR3 is 14 residues.

The V and J genes are TRBV27 and TRBJ2-2; 13 bases are shared with TRBD2. V shed 4 bases and J 6 bases; nucleotides not matched to a gene: 5. The CDR3 consists of 16 residues. Germline assignment: CDR1 MNHEY and CDR2 SMNVEV (reference sequence). In nucleotides, the CDR3 is TGTGCCAGCAGTTCGCGGACTAGCGGGAGTCCCGGGGAGCTGTTTTTT. Translation gives CASSSRTSGSPGELFF.

The rearrangement uses TRBV7-9 and TRBJ2-1, with a tentative D call TRBD2 (6 bases). Germline lookup yields CDR1 SEHNR and CDR2 FQNEAQ (reference sequence). V was pared by 5 bases and J by 10 bases, with 27 bases between. The CDR3 covers 17 residues. CDR3 sequence reads: CASSASVDYLAPGEQFF. CDR3 in DNA: TGTGCCAGCAGCGCGAGCGTGGACTATTTAGCGCCTGGGGAGCAGTTCTTC.

The chain links TRBV12-3 or TRBV12-4 to TRBJ1-5; TRBD1 is a possible D gene (5 bases). The ends were cut back, 5 bases at V and 7 bases at J, with 12 bases in the middle. This CDR3 comprises 13 residues. DNA of the CDR3: TGTGCCAGCAGTCCCCTGGGGGGGCAGCCCCAGCATTTT. Translating it yields CASSPLGGQPQHF.

This clone was seen a few times. The genes are TRBV5-1 and TRBJ1-1; D is unclear. The V gene lost 0 bases and the J gene lost 7 bases, with 16 bases spanning the gap. This CDR3 has 15 residues. The germline V gene has CDR1 SGHRS and CDR2 YFSETQ. The CDR3 loop reads CASSLGESISSEAFF. The CDR3 region has the DNA TGCGCCAGCAGCTTGGGGGAGTCGATAAGTAGTGAAGCTTTCTTT. Full variable domain (missing parts from reference TRBV5-1 and TRBJ1-1): KAGVTQTPRYLIKTRGQQVTLSCSPISGHRSVSWYQQTPGQGLQFLFEYFSETQRNKGNFPGRFSGRQFSNSRSEMNVSTLELGDSALYLCASSLGESISSEAFFGQGTRLTVV.

This rearrangement joins TRBV28 to TRBJ1-2; TRBD1 matches 9 bases. CDR1 and CDR2 from the germline V gene are MDHEN and SYDVKM. This CDR3 contains 14 residues. The V segment lost 5 bases and the J segment 3 bases; nucleotides outside the gene matches: 4. CDR3 coding DNA: TGTGCCAGCAGTACAGGGGGCGCGTACTATGGCTACACCTTC. Amino acid sequence: CASSTGGAYYGYTF.